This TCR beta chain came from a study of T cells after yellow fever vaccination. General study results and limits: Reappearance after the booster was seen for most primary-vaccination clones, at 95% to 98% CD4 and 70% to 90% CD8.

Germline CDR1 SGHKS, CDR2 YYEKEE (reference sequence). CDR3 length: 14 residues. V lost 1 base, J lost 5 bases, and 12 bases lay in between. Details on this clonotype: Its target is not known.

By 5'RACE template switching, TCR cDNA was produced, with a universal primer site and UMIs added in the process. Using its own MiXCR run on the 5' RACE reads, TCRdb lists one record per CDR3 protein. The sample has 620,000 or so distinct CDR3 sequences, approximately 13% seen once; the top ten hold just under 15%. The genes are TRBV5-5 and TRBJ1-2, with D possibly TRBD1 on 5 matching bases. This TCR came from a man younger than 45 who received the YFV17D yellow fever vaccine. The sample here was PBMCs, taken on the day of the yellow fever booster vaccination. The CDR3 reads CASSLTRGAYGYTF. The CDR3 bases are TGTGCCAGCAGCTTGACCAGAGGGGCTTATGGCTACACCTTC.